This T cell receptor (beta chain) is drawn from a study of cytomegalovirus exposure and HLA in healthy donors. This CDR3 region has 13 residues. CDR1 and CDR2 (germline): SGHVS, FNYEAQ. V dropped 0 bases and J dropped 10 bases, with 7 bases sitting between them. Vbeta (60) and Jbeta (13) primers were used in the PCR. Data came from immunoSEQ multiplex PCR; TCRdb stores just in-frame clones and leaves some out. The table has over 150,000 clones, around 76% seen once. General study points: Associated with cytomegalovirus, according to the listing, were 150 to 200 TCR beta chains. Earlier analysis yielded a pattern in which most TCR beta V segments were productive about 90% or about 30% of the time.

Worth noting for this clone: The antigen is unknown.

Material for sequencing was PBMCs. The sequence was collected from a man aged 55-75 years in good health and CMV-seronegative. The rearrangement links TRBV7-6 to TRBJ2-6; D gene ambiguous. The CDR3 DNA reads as TGTGCCAGCAGCTTAGCCCCCGAGAACGTCCTGACTTTC. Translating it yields CASSLAPENVLTF.